Listed below are T cell receptor beta chains from one sample, sequenced in a study of blood T cell repertoires in COVID-19. Data came from immunoSEQ multiplex PCR; TCRdb stores just in-frame clones and leaves some out. The data show 65,000 to 90,000 clones, with 86% seen just once and about 8.5% held by the top ten. The sample comprised peripheral blood. The receptors originated from a man aged 45-65 years with active COVID-19. CDR3s include the opening cysteine and the closing phenylalanine or tryptophan. The D gene is left open where the match is weak. Clone size is not always given. Where it is, it says once, few, many or a class for expanded clones.

clone_size	j_call	d_call	v_call	cdr3_nt	cdr3_aa
.	TRBJ2-5	TRBD2	TRBV5-1	TGCGCCAGCAGCCGGACTAGCGGGAGACGAGAGACCCAGTACTTC	CASSRTSGRRETQYF
.	TRBJ1-6	TRBD1	TRBV28	TGTGCCAGCAGTCCGTACAGGGGCTTAGGTTCACCCCTCCACTTT	CASSPYRGLGSPLHF
.	TRBJ1-4	TRBD1	TRBV9	TGTGCCAGCAGCGCCCGGACAGGCCTCAATGAAAAACTGTTTTTT	CASSARTGLNEKLFF
.	TRBJ1-3	.	TRBV11-3	TGTGCCAGCAGGGAGAGATGGAGAGGTAGCAGGGGCCGGGCAGGAAACACCATATATTTT	CASRERWRGSRGRAGNTIYF
.	TRBJ2-4	.	TRBV28	TGTGCCAGCAAGCGACAGCCCCTAGCCAAAAACATTCAGTACTTC	CASKRQPLAKNIQYF
once	TRBJ2-7	TRBD1	TRBV12-3/TRBV12-4	TGTGCCAGCAGGGCGTCAGGGGGCGACGAGCAGTACTTC	CASRASGGDEQYF
.	TRBJ1-2	TRBD1	TRBV6-5	TGTGCCAGCAGGGGTAGGACAGGAGGTCCTGGCTACACCTTC	CASRGRTGGPGYTF
.	TRBJ2-7	.	TRBV5-1	TGCGCCAGCAGCTTGGGACAGCTCTACGAGCAGTACTTC	CASSLGQLYEQYF
.	TRBJ2-4	TRBD1	TRBV10-3	TGTGCCATCAGTGAGTCCGGCAGGGGGACCAAAAACATTCAGTACTTC	CAISESGRGTKNIQYF
.	TRBJ2-1	TRBD2	TRBV15	TGTGCCACCAGCAGAGATGGAGCGGGGGCCTTCTACAATGAGCAGTTCTTC	CATSRDGAGAFYNEQFF
.	TRBJ1-2	.	TRBV27	TGTGCCAGCAGTCCATTGGACAGTACTAACTATGGCTACACCTTC	CASSPLDSTNYGYTF